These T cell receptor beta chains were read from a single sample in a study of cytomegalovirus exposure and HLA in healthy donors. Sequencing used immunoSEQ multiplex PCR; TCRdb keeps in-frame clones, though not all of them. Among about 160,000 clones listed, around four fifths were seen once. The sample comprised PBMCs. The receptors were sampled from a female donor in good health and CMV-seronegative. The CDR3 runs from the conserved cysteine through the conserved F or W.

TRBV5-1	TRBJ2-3	CASSLWTETDTQYF
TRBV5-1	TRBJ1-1	CASSLLGNVNTEAFF
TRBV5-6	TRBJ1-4	CASSSPTGGNEKLFF
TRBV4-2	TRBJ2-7	CASSQDSKVGGPGVQYF
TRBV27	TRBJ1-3	CASSLRGINRGNTIYF
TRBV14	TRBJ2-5	CASSLSSGRTETQYF
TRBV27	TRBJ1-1	CASSLVRNTEAFF
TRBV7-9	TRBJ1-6	CASRDGQGAHNSPLHF
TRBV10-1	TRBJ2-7	CASSAVGPGGTYEQYF
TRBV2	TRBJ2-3	CASTPIGGAEDTQYF
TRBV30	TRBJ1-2	CAWSVTAGYGYTF